These T cell receptor beta chains were read from a single sample in a study of graft-versus-host responses after intestinal transplantation. The method was immunoSEQ multiplex PCR; TCRdb's version includes in-frame clones alone and lacks a portion of them. The data contain 85,000 to 100,000 clones, 75% to 90% of them singletons. Their cognate antigens are unknown. Sequencing used unstimulated CD4+ T cells sorted from spleen or lymph node cells, obtained before intestinal transplant. The origin of the receptors is a human donor who received an intestinal transplant. Each CDR3 is given with its conserved first and last residue. Each record gives: J gene, clone size, D gene, V gene, CDR3 protein, CDR3 DNA. D genes are given only for firm matches. Expanded clones are given a class, and other clones once, few, many or no size at all.

>TRBJ1-2|.|.|TRBV11-2
CASSPHVDRNYGYTF
TGTGCCAGCAGCCCCCACGTAGACAGGAACTATGGCTACACCTTC
>TRBJ2-5|.|TRBD2|TRBV9
CASSVGGLAGWQETQYF
TGTGCCAGCAGCGTTGGGGGACTAGCGGGGTGGCAAGAGACCCAGTACTTC
>TRBJ2-5|.|TRBD2|TRBV2
CASTGTSQETQYF
TGTGCCAGTACCGGGACTAGCCAAGAGACCCAGTACTTC
>TRBJ2-2|.|TRBD2|TRBV18
CASSRAGPNTGELFF
TGTGCCAGCTCACGAGCGGGGCCCAACACCGGGGAGCTGTTTTTT
>TRBJ1-2|.|.|TRBV7-3
CASSLGGGYGYTF
TGTGCCAGCAGCTTAGGGGGCGGCTATGGCTACACCTTC
>TRBJ2-1|.|TRBD2|TRBV5-1
CASSLGLAGGPDEQFF
TGCGCCAGCAGCTTGGGGCTAGCGGGGGGGCCGGATGAGCAGTTCTTC
>TRBJ1-1|.|TRBD1|TRBV5-1
CASRFATGYTEAFF
TGCGCCAGCAGATTCGCGACAGGGTACACTGAAGCTTTCTTT
>TRBJ2-2|few|TRBD2|TRBV29-1
CSATRIRDRGGTGELFF
TGCAGCGCGACGAGGATCAGGGACCGGGGGGGTACCGGGGAGCTGTTTTTT
>TRBJ2-1|.|TRBD1|TRBV4-1
CASSLTNSMSGGNEQFF
TGCGCCAGCAGCCTGACGAACTCAATGTCAGGGGGTAATGAGCAGTTCTTC
>TRBJ1-6|.|TRBD1|TRBV9
CASSPRDRDNSPLHF
TGTGCCAGCAGCCCCCGGGACAGGGATAATTCACCCCTCCACTTT
>TRBJ1-1|.|.|TRBV18
CASSPGGGRTEAFF
TGTGCCAGCTCCCCCGGGGGGGGGAGGACTGAAGCTTTCTTT
>TRBJ2-7|few|TRBD2|TRBV5-4
CASSPGGGTHYEQYF
TGTGCCAGCAGCCCGGGGGGAGGGACCCACTACGAGCAGTACTTC
>TRBJ2-7|once|.|TRBV7-2
CASSFTGTSYEQYF
TGTGCCAGCAGCTTCACAGGGACCTCCTACGAGCAGTACTTC
>TRBJ2-7|.|.|TRBV7-4
CASSLGQEGGDYEQYF
TGTGCCAGCAGCTTAGGTCAGGAGGGAGGAGACTACGAGCAGTACTTC
>TRBJ1-2|.|TRBD1|TRBV13
CASSSDRGYGYTF
TGTGCCAGCAGCTCGGACAGGGGATATGGCTACACCTTC
>TRBJ2-3|.|TRBD2|TRBV5-1
CASSVGLEGGTDTQYF
TGCGCCAGCAGCGTGGGACTAGAAGGCGGGACAGATACGCAGTATTTT
>TRBJ2-4|.|TRBD2|TRBV11-2
CASSFLTSGGAERDIQYF
TGTGCCAGCAGCTTCTTGACTAGCGGGGGGGCCGAACGGGACATTCAGTACTTC
>TRBJ2-3|.|.|TRBV5-1
CASSETDTQYF
TGCGCCAGCAGCGAGACAGATACGCAGTATTTT
>TRBJ2-2|.|.|TRBV2
CASSKTGNTGELFF
TGTGCCAGCAGTAAGACAGGGAACACCGGGGAGCTGTTTTTT
>TRBJ2-7|.|TRBD1|TRBV6-6
CASSLLQGGSYEQYF
TGTGCCAGCAGTCTCCTACAGGGGGGTTCCTACGAGCAGTACTTC
>TRBJ2-1|.|.|TRBV2
CASSAYSSSYNEQFF
TGTGCCAGCAGTGCTTACTCAAGCTCCTACAATGAGCAGTTCTTC
>TRBJ1-5|.|.|TRBV5-8
CASSLRGWRSNIYQPQHF
TGTGCCAGCAGCTTGAGGGGTTGGCGGTCAAACATTTATCAGCCCCAGCATTTT
>TRBJ2-4|.|.|TRBV5-1
CASSFSETKNIQYF
TGCGCCAGCAGCTTTTCTGAGACCAAAAACATTCAGTACTTC
>TRBJ1-6|.|TRBD1|TRBV7-3
CASSLTDRMNSPLHF
TGTGCCAGCAGCCTAACGGACAGGATGAATTCACCCCTCCACTTT
>TRBJ2-3|.|TRBD1|TRBV18
CASSPGTAADTQYF
TGTGCCAGCTCCCCCGGGACAGCCGCAGATACGCAGTATTTT
>TRBJ2-1|.|TRBD2|TRBV7-3
CASSLWGTSGNNEQFF
TGTGCCAGCAGCTTATGGGGGACTAGCGGCAACAATGAGCAGTTCTTC
>TRBJ2-2|.|TRBD2|TRBV5-1
CASSWGGPNTGELFF
TGCGCCAGCAGCTGGGGGGGACCGAACACCGGGGAGCTGTTTTTT
>TRBJ2-5|.|TRBD2|TRBV7-6
CASSANPSGQETQYF
TGTGCCAGCAGCGCTAATCCTAGCGGCCAAGAGACCCAGTACTTC
>TRBJ2-4|.|.|TRBV7-2
CASSLSLPIQYF
TGTGCCAGCAGCTTGAGCCTCCCAATTCAGTACTTC
>TRBJ2-7|.|.|TRBV5-4
CASSPGGSKTYEQYF
TGTGCCAGCAGCCCGGGGGGCAGCAAAACCTACGAGCAGTACTTC
>TRBJ2-3|.|.|TRBV5-1
CASSLAPGGTDTQYF
TGCGCCAGCAGCTTGGCTCCCGGTGGCACAGATACGCAGTATTTT
>TRBJ1-4|.|.|TRBV7-2
CASSLGSAANEKLFF
TGTGCCAGCAGCTTAGGGTCCGCGGCTAATGAAAAACTGTTTTTT
>TRBJ1-3|.|TRBD1|TRBV6-6
CASSSGQAGNTIYF
TGTGCCAGCAGCTCTGGACAGGCTGGAAACACCATATATTTT
>TRBJ2-1|.|TRBD1|TRBV10-3
CAIRGQGSDEQFF
TGTGCCATCAGGGGACAGGGTTCGGACGAGCAGTTCTTC
>TRBJ1-2|few|TRBD1|TRBV29-1
CSAYRGRGEGYGYTF
TGCAGCGCCTACAGGGGGCGTGGGGAGGGCTATGGCTACACCTTC
>TRBJ2-5|.|TRBD2|TRBV7-3
CASSFGLAETQYF
TGTGCCAGCAGCTTCGGACTAGCCGAGACCCAGTACTTC
>TRBJ2-7|.|.|TRBV7-3
CASPRGKVPYEQYF
TGTGCCAGCCCACGGGGAAAGGTCCCCTACGAGCAGTACTTC
>TRBJ1-2|few|.|TRBV29-1
CSVLQGRYGYTF
TGCAGCGTGTTACAGGGCAGATATGGCTACACCTTC
>TRBJ1-3|few|.|TRBV6-1
CASSEARLGNTIYF
TGTGCCAGCAGTGAAGCGCGTTTGGGAAACACCATATATTTT
>TRBJ2-1|.|.|TRBV5-4
CASSLVPSNNEQFF
TGTGCCAGCAGCTTGGTCCCTAGCAACAATGAGCAGTTCTTC
>TRBJ1-2|once|.|TRBV6-6
CASSYAPEILSPSGF
TGTGCCAGCAGTTACGCCCCGGAGATCCTGTCCCCGTCGGGCTTC
>TRBJ2-7|.|TRBD1|TRBV7-9
CASSLGGQGPPYEQYF
TGTGCCAGCAGCTTAGGGGGACAGGGGCCTCCTTACGAGCAGTACTTC
>TRBJ1-2|.|.|TRBV14
CASSQVSRGYGYTF
TGTGCCAGCAGCCAAGTGAGCAGGGGCTATGGCTACACCTTC
>TRBJ1-2|.|.|TRBV4-1
CASSHPTGGVGYTF
TGCGCCAGCAGCCACCCCACCGGGGGGGTTGGCTACACCTTC
>TRBJ1-1|.|TRBD1|TRBV27
CASRPGDRGGVEAFF
TGTGCCAGCAGACCCGGGGACAGGGGCGGTGTCGAAGCTTTCTTT
>TRBJ2-6|.|.|TRBV5-1
CASSLGPNSGANVLTF
TGCGCCAGCAGCTTGGGCCCTAACTCTGGGGCCAACGTCCTGACTTTC
>TRBJ1-2|.|.|TRBV6-6
CASGLGVEYGYTF
TGTGCCAGTGGGCTGGGCGTCGAGTATGGCTACACCTTC
>TRBJ2-1|.|.|TRBV7-3
CASSPRPEGLYHNEQFF
TGTGCCAGCAGCCCCCGCCCGGAGGGCCTTTACCACAATGAGCAGTTCTTC
>TRBJ2-3|once|.|TRBV7-7
CAISPLGGAGADTQYF
TGTGCTATCTCCCCCCTTGGGGGCGCCGGGGCAGATACGCAGTATTTT
>TRBJ1-5|.|.|TRBV19
CASTLRGDIDNQPQHF
TGTGCCAGTACCTTACGGGGGGATATCGACAATCAGCCCCAGCATTTT
>TRBJ2-3|.|.|TRBV5-6
CASSLDRSDTQYF
TGTGCCAGCAGCCTGGACAGATCAGATACGCAGTATTTT
>TRBJ1-2|.|.|TRBV9
CASSVESANYGYTF
TGTGCCAGCAGCGTGGAGTCTGCTAACTATGGCTACACCTTC
>TRBJ1-4|once|.|TRBV27
CASSSRGQRNEKLFF
TGTGCCAGCAGTTCACGAGGGCAGCGGAATGAAAAACTGTTTTTT
>TRBJ1-2|.|.|TRBV5-1
CASSLAPRGNYGYTF
TGCGCCAGCAGCTTGGCCCCCAGGGGTAACTATGGCTACACCTTC